The 6 T cell receptor delta chains below come from one sample, sequenced in a study of gamma-delta T cells after stem cell transplantation. With CATT, TCRdb re-called clones from the RT-PCR reads. The sample comprises about 14,000 delta-chain clones, roughly 32% of which are singletons, and 3.5% to 4% rests with the top ten. Sequencing was performed on gamma-delta T cells. Receptors originate from a human donor. It is not recorded whose cells these are; they may come from a transplant donor.

This clone is termed medium-sized. The rearrangement uses TRDV2 and TRDJ2, with 11 bases matching TRDD3. J gave up 1 base and V 1 base, and 1 base lay outside the gene matches. The CDR3 length is 16 residues. Germline V gene data show CDR1 as GEAIGNYY and CDR2 as EKD. CDR3 bases: TGTGCCTGTGACACACTGGGGGATAATTTGACAGCACAACTCTTCTTT. Translating it yields CACDTLGDNLTAQLFF.

In this sample, this clone turned up a few times. The rearrangement links TRDV1 to TRDJ1, with 13 bases aligning to TRDD3. The CDR3 contains 26 residues. Germline V gene lookup returns CDR1 TSWWSYY and CDR2 QGS. V trimming: 8 bases; J trimming: 10 bases; junction bases outside the gene matches: 46. For the CDR3, the DNA is TGTGCTCTTTCGATCCGGCCGGGGCCCCGATTTACTGGGGGATACGCGTATCCCCTGACGGTTGAGGTACTCATCTTT. Its protein product is CALSIRPGPRFTGGYAYPLTVEVLIF.

Details on this clone: The sample carries other DNA sequences with the same CDR3. The chain has TRDV2 and TRDJ2, with D possibly matching TRDD3 (5 bases). Trimming stripped 0 bases from V and 0 bases from J, with 16 bases between. The CDR3 has 18 residues. Germline CDR1 GEAIGNYY, CDR2 EKD. This CDR3 reads CACDTVGGYVALTAQLFF. DNA of the CDR3: TGTGCCTGTGACACCGTCGGGGGCTACGTCGCTTTGACAGCACAACTCTTCTTT.

The chain recombines TRDV1 with TRDJ1; TRDD3 aligns across 13 bases. This CDR3 has 19 residues. Germline CDR1 and CDR2: TSWWSYY and QGS. Trimming at V came to 0 bases and at J to 3 bases, leaving 10 bases not matched to a gene. The CDR3 sequence is CALGELPYWGIRGADKLIF. CDR3 in DNA: TGTGCTCTTGGGGAACTTCCGTACTGGGGGATACGGGGTGCCGATAAACTCATCTTT.

This sequence joins TRDV3 and TRDJ1; 8 bases agree with TRDD3. V was pared by 4 bases and J by 0 bases, with 22 bases of the junction left unmatched. This CDR3 spans 19 amino acids. The germline V gene encodes CDR1 TVYSNPD and CDR2 GDNSRS (reference sequence). CDR3 loop: CASPSGCGDTNSYTDKLIF. The CDR3 DNA sequence: TGTGCCTCCCCCTCGGGGTGTGGGGATACAAACTCGTACACCGATAAACTCATCTTT.

Concerning this clone: The junction and the germline gene differ at one end; a read error may be behind it. The V call is TRDV2, the J call TRDJ2; D is possibly TRDD3 (5 bases). The length of the CDR3 is 14 residues. Germline lookup yields CDR1 GEAIGNYY and CDR2 EKD. CDR3 sequence: CACDLLVVPAQLFF. Written as DNA, the CDR3 is TGTGCCTGTGACTTACTGGTTGTGCCAGCCCAACTCTTCTTC.